This entry concerns a single T cell receptor (beta chain). The data were taken from a study of regulatory T cells in long-lasting Graves disease. The time point denotes: persistent/refractory GD, antithyroid drugs over 5 years with positive TRAb. The authors made the TCR library using RNA they extracted from PBMCs. Library construction for TCR beta used iRepertoire HTBI primers and Arm-PCR of CDR3 regions. TCRdb fed the multiplex PCR reads into MiXCR, producing one record per CDR3 protein. Of 650,000 to 700,000 distinct CDR3 sequences in the sample, about 30% were seen once. Per germline, CDR1 DFQATT and CDR2 SNEGSKA (reference sequence). This CDR3 contains 16 residues. Trimming cost V 3 bases and J 2 bases, with 17 bases left between them.

The rearrangement joins TRBV20-1 to TRBJ1-5; D unclear. The sequence derives from a female donor with Graves disease. Sequences were derived from peripheral blood mononuclear cells (PBMCs), sampled when the disease was refractory, from a patient treated with antithyroid drugs. CDR3 sequence (DNA): TGCAGTGCTAGTCCCAGGTCAAATATGGGCAATCAGCCCCAGCATTTT. Translation: CSASPRSNMGNQPQHF.